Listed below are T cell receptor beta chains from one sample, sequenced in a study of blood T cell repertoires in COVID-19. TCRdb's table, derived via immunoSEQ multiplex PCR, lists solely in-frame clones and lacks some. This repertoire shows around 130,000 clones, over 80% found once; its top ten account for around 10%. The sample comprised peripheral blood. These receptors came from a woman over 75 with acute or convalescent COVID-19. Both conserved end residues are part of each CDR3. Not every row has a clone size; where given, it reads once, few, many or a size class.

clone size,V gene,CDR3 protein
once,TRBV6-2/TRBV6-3,CASSYEGASGGASTDTQYF
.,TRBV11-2,CASSLKLAGGQVDTQYF
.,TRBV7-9,CASSPGTGALATNEKLFF
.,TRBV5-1,CASSPGTGSQPQHF
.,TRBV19,CASSIETARPQHF
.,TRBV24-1,CATSDPTSGPTDTQYF
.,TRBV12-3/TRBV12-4,CASSLALGAGYF
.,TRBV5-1,CASSSTLQGYGYTF
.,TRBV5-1,CASSLSGGAFGYTF
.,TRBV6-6,CASSYSRGGGNTIYF
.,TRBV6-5,CASRTSNQPQHF
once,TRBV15,CATSLRTGDFNYGYTF
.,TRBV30,CAWSADGGAIYGYTF
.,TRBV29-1,CSAQPGIIPADEQFF
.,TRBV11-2,CASSLGGGSLNTEAFF
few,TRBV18,CASSPQGDTEAFF
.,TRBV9,CASSVDLGAYNEQFF
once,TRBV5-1,CASSLGRGTLNNEQFF
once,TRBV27,CASSISGGPYGYTF
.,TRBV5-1,CASSLSQGNYGYTF
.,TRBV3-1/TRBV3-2,CASSQDGQGNYGYTF
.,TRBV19,CASSTRTGGPYEQYF
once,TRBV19,CASRYRGGRSYNEQFF
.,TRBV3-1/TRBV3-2,CASSLVGDRLNTEAFF
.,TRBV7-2,CASSPRQGFNEKLFF
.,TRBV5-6,CASSLKLAGDAGELFF